The clone carrying this T cell receptor beta chain showed up just a few times. Its antigen is still unknown. The sample originates from a study of spatial heterogeneity in lung cancer. Study background: Samples came from around 70 TRACERx patients with untreated early-stage lung cancer. Where available, sequencing covered follow-up PBMC samples, taken at a median of around 25 months after resection. Study-wide points: At resection, ubiquitous expanded tumor TCRs appeared in blood more than at follow-up.

TCR cDNA molecules each had a unique molecular identifier. TCRdb re-analysed the 5' RACE reads in MiXCR, keeping a single row per CDR3 protein. In the table there are under 150,000 distinct CDR3 sequences, 10% to 14% of which are singletons. Indicated time point: blood at routine non-recurrence follow-up after resection. The material was PBMCs, obtained at follow-up. The receptor comes from a female donor with early-stage non-small cell lung cancer.

CDR3 in amino acids: CASRPEEHGTDTQYF. The DNA for the CDR3 is TGTGCCAGCAGGCCTGAGGAGCATGGCACAGATACGCAGTATTTT. The V gene is TRBV6-1, the J gene TRBJ2-3, with D hard to call. V was trimmed by 6 bases and J by 1 base, leaving 14 bases between them. The CDR3 sequence is 15 residues long. CDR1 is MNHNS and CDR2 is SASEGT in the germline V gene.